The source of this T cell receptor (beta chain) is a study of T cell responses to AZD1222 COVID-19 vaccine. Findings and caveats of the study: Two AZD1222 doses significantly raised spike-specific TCR breadth and depth over controls. Baseline seropositivity characterized only 5 or 6 AZD1222 recipients.

With regard to this clone: What it binds is not known.

Produced via immunoSEQ multiplex PCR; TCRdb's table is partial and in-frame only. The profile covers around 90,000 clones, with nearly 90% appearing a single time and about an eighth taken by the ten largest. Germline lookup yields CDR1 MNHNS and CDR2 SASEGT. The CDR3 spans 14 residues. V lost 2 bases, J lost 2 bases, and 9 bases lay in between. This receptor was identified in an adult in good health. The rearrangement links TRBV6-1 to TRBJ1-2; no definite D call. The sequenced sample was peripheral blood, obtained on day 0 of AZD1222 vaccination. The CDR3 DNA reads as TGTGCCAGCAGTGAAACGGGCGCCAACTATGGCTACACCTTC. Translation gives CASSETGANYGYTF.